The T cell receptor (beta chain) under discussion was sequenced for a study of tumor-infiltrating lymphocytes in primary liver carcinoma. Study conclusions and caveats: Merely some 7.5-24% of top clones spanned all five tumor regions. A significantly higher top-250-clone fraction was found in tumors than in blood (p = 0.039).

For this clonotype: Its antigen is as yet unknown. One junction end does not reproduce the germline sequence, and a read error may be involved.

Co-extraction of RNA and DNA was performed on roughly 17-32 mg of unsorted bulk tissue. Donors were untreated and chronically infected with HBV. The authors sampled five separate regions per tumor. The template, about 550 ng total RNA, yielded TCR beta cDNA made with a constant-region primer. For TCR beta, libraries were produced by three nested multiplex PCR rounds using slightly modified ARM-PCR. Each of the first two PCR rounds ran approximately 9 cycles with TRBV1-TRBV30 forward and C-beta reverse primers. TCRdb reprocessed the multiplex PCR reads with MiXCR, giving one entry per CDR3 protein. The table has roughly 53,000 distinct CDR3 sequences, 70% to 75% seen once. CDR1 PRHDT and CDR2 FYEKMQ come from the germline V gene (reference sequence). The CDR3 is 12 residues long.

This TCR was sampled from a man aged 35-49 years with primary liver carcinoma and hepatitis B virus infection. The sample consisted of liver tumor tissue from sampling region 2. Subset described: tumor region T2, inferior pole. The chain has TRBV13 and TRBJ1-1; D unresolved. As DNA, the CDR3 is TGTGCCAGTAGCTCAGCCCGCACTGAAGCTTTATTT. This gives the protein CASSSARTEALF.